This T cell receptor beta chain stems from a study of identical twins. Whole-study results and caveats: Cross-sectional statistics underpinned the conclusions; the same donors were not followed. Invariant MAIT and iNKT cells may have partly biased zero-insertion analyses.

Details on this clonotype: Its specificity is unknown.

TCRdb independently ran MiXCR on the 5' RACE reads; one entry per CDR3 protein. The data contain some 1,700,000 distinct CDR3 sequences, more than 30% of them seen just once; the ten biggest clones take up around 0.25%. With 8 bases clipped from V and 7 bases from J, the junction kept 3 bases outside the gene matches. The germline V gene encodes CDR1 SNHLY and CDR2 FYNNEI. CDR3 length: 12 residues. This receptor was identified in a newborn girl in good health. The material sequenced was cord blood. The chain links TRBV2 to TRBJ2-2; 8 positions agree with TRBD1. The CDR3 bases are TGTGCCAGCTACAGGGGGAACGGGGAGCTGTTTTTT. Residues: CASYRGNGELFF.